The 9 T cell receptor beta chains in this list originate from one sample, sequenced in a study of vaccination and CD4 T cells after COVID-19. Their antigen targets remain unknown. Treatment meaning: approximately nine-day PBMC culture with coronavirus spike peptide pools or control peptides (ViraFEST assay). Before the COVID-19 pandemic (2011-2018), CD4+ T cells were obtained from the unexposed donor. Scientists ran DNA taken from cultured CD4+ T cells through the Oncomine TCR Beta short-read assay for sequencing. Each CDR3 protein is one row after TCRdb ran MiXCR on the PCR reads. The table records about 9,200 distinct CDR3 sequences, roughly a third of them present only once. The sample was CD4+ T cells from blood, cultured in vitro. The source of these receptors is a human donor in good health.

As to this clonotype: Germline and junction disagree at one end, which may indicate a read error. The chain carries TRBV20-1 and TRBJ2-6; tentative D call: TRBD1 (5 bases). This CDR3 spans 12 amino acids. The V gene's germline CDR1 is DFQATT and CDR2 SNEGSKA (reference sequence). The CDR3 spells CSANSGANALTF. The CDR3 DNA is TGCAGTGCCAACTCTGGGGCCAACGCCCTGACTTTC.

This clonotype was detected only once. The chain links TRBV2 to TRBJ1-6; D might be TRBD1 (6 bases). The length of the CDR3 is 16 residues. Germline V lookup: CDR1 SNHLY, CDR2 FYNNEI. The ends were cut back, 7 bases at V and 0 bases at J, with 13 bases in the middle. The CDR3 bases are TGTGCCAGCATCACAGGGAAAAGCTCCTATAATTCACCCCTCCACTTT. This encodes CASITGKSSYNSPLHF.

This clonotype was seen more than once but under ten times. The genes are TRBV20-1 and TRBJ1-2; D possibly corresponds to TRBD1 (5 bases). The V gene's germline CDR1 is DFQATT and CDR2 SNEGSKA (reference sequence). The length of the CDR3 is 12 residues. CDR3 loop: CGGGAPNYGYTF. The CDR3 nucleotides read TGCGGTGGTGGGGCGCCTAACTATGGCTACACCTTC.

V gene TRBV5-5 combines with J gene TRBJ1-1; D is unresolved. The germline V and J ends were trimmed by 6 bases and 5 bases, with 14 bases remaining between them. The V gene's germline CDR1 is SGHKS and CDR2 YYEKEE (reference sequence). CDR3 length: 13 residues. As DNA, the CDR3 is TGTGCCAGCACCTCTTTGCCGGGGACTGAAGCTTTCTTT. It encodes CASTSLPGTEAFF.

This clonotype came up a few times. This chain links TRBV15 with TRBJ2-7; a weak D match, TRBD1 (6 bases). This CDR3 is 15 amino acids long. Germline assignment: CDR1 LNHNV and CDR2 YYDKDF (reference sequence). V lost 2 bases and J lost 5, with 16 bases in between. In DNA, the CDR3 is TGTGCCACCAGCAGACGCGCAGGGGATCTGGACGAGCAGTACTTC. Protein product: CATSRRAGDLDEQYF.

The V call is TRBV5-1, the J call TRBJ2-5, with D perhaps being TRBD1 or TRBD2 (5 bases each). Trimming cost V 4 bases and J 5 bases, with 15 bases left between them. Germline-derived CDR1 and CDR2 are SGHRS and YFSETQ. The CDR3 has 14 residues. The CDR3 is CASSGTVGVETQYF. DNA of the CDR3: TGCGCCAGCAGCGGAACAGTGGGGGTCGAGACCCAGTACTTC. Combining the CDR3 with reference TRBV5-1 and TRBJ2-5 gives the whole variable domain KAGVTQTPRYLIKTRGQQVTLSCSPISGHRSVSWYQQTPGQGLQFLFEYFSETQRNKGNFPGRFSGRQFSNSRSEMNVSTLELGDSALYLCASSGTVGVETQYFGPGTRLLVL.

In this sample, this clonotype turned up a few times. The chain couples TRBV2 to TRBJ2-5, with no clear D. Germline V gives CDR1 SNHLY, CDR2 FYNNEI. This CDR3 is built from 11 residues. With 8 bases removed from V and 5 bases from J, the gap between germline ends came to 9 bases. The CDR3 here is CASEDWETQYF. The CDR3, as DNA: TGTGCCAGCGAAGATTGGGAGACCCAGTACTTC.

V gene TRBV7-3 combines with J gene TRBJ1-1, with D uncertain. CDR1 is SGHTA, CDR2 FQGTGA, per germline. The CDR3 sequence is 13 residues long. V was trimmed by 5 bases and J by 3 bases, leaving 10 bases between them. This CDR3 is CASSAQKDTEAFF. The DNA for the CDR3 is TGTGCCAGCAGCGCTCAGAAGGACACTGAAGCTTTCTTT.

The chain carries TRBV2 and TRBJ1-5; 7 bases align to TRBD1. After removal of 5 bases from V and 3 bases from J, the junction contained 10 bases not matched to a gene. CDR3 length: 16 residues. CDR1 and CDR2 from the germline V gene are SNHLY and FYNNEI. The CDR3 region is CASSLEAGQTNQPQHF. The CDR3 bases are TGTGCCAGCAGTCTAGAAGCGGGACAGACCAATCAGCCCCAGCATTTT. The full variable domain, its missing parts supplied by reference TRBV2 and TRBJ1-5, is EPEVTQTPSHQVTQMGQEVILRCVPISNHLYFYWYRQILGQKVEFLVSFYNNEISEKSEIFDDQFSVERPDGSNFTLKIRSTKLEDSAMYFCASSLEAGQTNQPQHFGDGTRLSIL.